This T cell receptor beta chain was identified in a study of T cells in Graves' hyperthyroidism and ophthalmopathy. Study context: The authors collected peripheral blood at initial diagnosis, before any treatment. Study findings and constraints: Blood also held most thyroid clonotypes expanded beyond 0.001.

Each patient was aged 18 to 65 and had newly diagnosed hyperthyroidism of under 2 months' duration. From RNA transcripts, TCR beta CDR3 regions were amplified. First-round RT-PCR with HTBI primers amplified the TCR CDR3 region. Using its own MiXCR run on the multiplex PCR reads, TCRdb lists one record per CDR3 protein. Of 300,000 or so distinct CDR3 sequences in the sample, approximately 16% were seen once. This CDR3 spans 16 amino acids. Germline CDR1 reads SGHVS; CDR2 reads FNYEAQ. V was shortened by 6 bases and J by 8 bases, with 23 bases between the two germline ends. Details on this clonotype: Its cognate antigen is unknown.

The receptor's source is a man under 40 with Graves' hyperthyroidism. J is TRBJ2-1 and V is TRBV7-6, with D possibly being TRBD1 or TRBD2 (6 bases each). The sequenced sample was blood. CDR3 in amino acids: CASRLLTQGREDEQFF. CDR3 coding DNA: TGTGCCAGCAGGCTATTAACCCAGGGGCGGGAAGATGAGCAGTTCTTC.